This TCR beta chain stems from a study of T cells in Graves' hyperthyroidism and ophthalmopathy. V gave up 2 bases and J gave up 2 bases, with 15 bases separating them. Germline CDR1 is MNHEY and CDR2 is SVGAGI. The CDR3 spans 17 residues. Ophthalmopathy cases scored 3 or more on the Clinical Activity Score and 4 or more on NOSPECS grade, with duration below 3 months. Thyroid ultrasound, orbital computed tomography, clinical symptoms, and serum thyroxine and TRAb underpinned diagnoses. About this clonotype itself: Its antigen is still unknown.

Amplification of TCR beta CDR3 regions used RNA as the template. HTBI primers were the set used in a first-round RT-PCR of the TCR CDR3. TCRdb used MiXCR to reprocess the multiplex PCR reads, holding one entry per CDR3 protein. Among about 300,000 distinct CDR3 sequences listed, around 20% were seen once. General study points: Among clonotypes expanded in thyroid above 0.001, most were also found in blood. Progression to ophthalmopathy was predicted a median of approximately 6.4 months early.

The receptor comes from a man in his fifties or sixties with Graves' ophthalmopathy. The V gene is TRBV6-5, the J gene TRBJ2-2; either TRBD1 or TRBD2 may supply D (5 bases each). Sequencing was performed on blood. In DNA form, the CDR3 reads TGTGCCAGCAGTTACCCTATTGGGGGAAGTAACACCGGGGAGCTGTTTTTT. This codes for CASSYPIGGSNTGELFF.